Listed below are T cell receptor beta chains from one sample, sequenced in a study of technical replicates of blood from several donors. Sequenced by immunoSEQ multiplex PCR; TCRdb stores in-frame clones only, minus some. The sample includes about 73,000 clones, 93% of them seen just once. The sample was T cells isolated from PBMCs. All receptors come from a human donor in good health. The CDR3 runs from the conserved cysteine through the conserved F or W. Fields, in order: J gene, clone size, V gene, D gene, CDR3 DNA, CDR3 protein. D genes are given only for firm matches. Some rows mark clone size as missing; the rest say once, few, many or name a class of expanded clone.

TRBJ2-5,-,TRBV6-5,-,TGTGCCAGCAGCTCGCAAGAGACCCAGTACTTC,CASSSQETQYF
TRBJ2-7,-,TRBV7-3,TRBD2,TGTGCCAGCAGCCGCGGGGGAGTCTCCGGCGAGCAGTACTTC,CASSRGGVSGEQYF
TRBJ2-5,-,TRBV2,-,TGTGCCAGCCTCGGACTGGTCCAAGAGACCCAGTACTTC,CASLGLVQETQYF
TRBJ1-2,-,TRBV28,-,TGTGCCAGCAGTCCCGCAGGGATGTCGGTCTATGGCTACACCTTC,CASSPAGMSVYGYTF
TRBJ2-7,-,TRBV5-1,-,TGCGCCAGCAGCTTGGGAGGGGGATTCGCCTACGAGCAGTACTTC,CASSLGGGFAYEQYF
TRBJ2-7,-,TRBV28,-,TGTGCCAGCAGTTTCCAGGGGATAGCCTACGAGCAGTACTTC,CASSFQGIAYEQYF
TRBJ2-1,-,TRBV20-1,TRBD2,TGCAGTGCTCTTAGCGGGGCCGGGCAGTTCTTC,CSALSGAGQFF
TRBJ2-7,-,TRBV10-2,TRBD2,TGCGCCAGCAGCTCGTCCATACTAGCGGGAGGAACCTACGAGCAGTACTTC,CASSSSILAGGTYEQYF
TRBJ1-3,-,TRBV9,TRBD1,TGTGCCAGCAGCGCAGGACAGGGGCCTCGTTCTGGAAACACCATATATTTT,CASSAGQGPRSGNTIYF
TRBJ1-2,-,TRBV14,-,TGTGCCAGCAGCCATTACGGGGGTGGTCATGGCTACACCTTC,CASSHYGGGHGYTF
TRBJ2-5,-,TRBV5-1,TRBD2,TGCGCCAGCAGCTCGGGGGGTGTTGGAGAGACCCAGTACTTC,CASSSGGVGETQYF
TRBJ2-7,-,TRBV18,TRBD2,TGTGCCAGCTCGGAGGGACTAGCGGGGAGCTCCTACGAGCAGTACTTC,CASSEGLAGSSYEQYF
TRBJ1-1,-,TRBV7-9,-,TGTGCCAGCAGCCCAGGGGCTCTTGAAGCTTTCTTT,CASSPGALEAFF
TRBJ1-4,once,TRBV5-8,-,TGTGCCAGCAGCTTGAGGCAGGCGAAACGAAATGAAAAACTGTTTTTT,CASSLRQAKRNEKLFF
TRBJ1-5,-,TRBV9,TRBD1,TGTGCCAGCAGCACCCAGGGACAGCGCAATCAGCCCCAGCATTTT,CASSTQGQRNQPQHF
TRBJ2-7,-,TRBV6-1,-,TGTGCCAGCAGTGATGGCCCCGTCTCCTACGAGCAGTACTTC,CASSDGPVSYEQYF
TRBJ1-5,once,TRBV6-6,-,TGTGCCAGCAGTTACTCGGGCCTCAGTCAGCCCCAGCATTTT,CASSYSGLSQPQHF
TRBJ2-2,few,TRBV28,-,TGTGCCAGCAGTGAAGGGGTAAACGGGGAGCTGTTTTTT,CASSEGVNGELFF
TRBJ2-7,-,TRBV7-9,TRBD1,TGTGCCAGCAGCATCGGGACAGTTACTCCCTACGAGCAGTACTTC,CASSIGTVTPYEQYF
TRBJ2-1,-,TRBV29-1,TRBD2,TGCAGCGTGGATCCTAGCGGCGCCTACAATGAGCAGTTCTTC,CSVDPSGAYNEQFF
TRBJ2-1,-,TRBV11-2,-,TGTGCCAGCAGCTTAGATCGGGTGGATGAGCAGTTCTTC,CASSLDRVDEQFF
TRBJ2-5,-,TRBV2,TRBD1,TGTGCCAGCAGTCTTGACAGGGGAGAGGAGACCCAGTACTTC,CASSLDRGEETQYF
TRBJ2-7,-,TRBV6-1,-,TGTGCCAGCAGCCGAGGGAACATGCAGAACGAGCAGTACTTC,CASSRGNMQNEQYF
TRBJ1-1,-,TRBV19,-,TGTGCCAGTAGCGCCGGGACAACCACTGAAGCTTTCTTT,CASSAGTTTEAFF
TRBJ2-2,-,TRBV2,TRBD1,TGTGCCAGCAAACAGGGGGGTTTACCCGGGGAGCTGTTTTTT,CASKQGGLPGELFF
TRBJ2-2,-,TRBV10-1,-,TGCGCCAGCAGTGAGTCAGCCACGGACACCGGGGAGCTGTTTTTT,CASSESATDTGELFF
TRBJ1-2,-,TRBV28,-,TGTGTCGTGACGGGACACCCTAACTATGGCTACACCTTC,CVVTGHPNYGYTF
TRBJ2-2,-,TRBV4-1,-,TGCGCCAGCAGCTACCGGGACACTTCGAACACCGGGGAGCTGTTTTTT,CASSYRDTSNTGELFF
TRBJ1-1,-,TRBV30,TRBD1,TGTGCCTGGAGTCCCGGGACAGGGATGAACACTGAAGCTTTCTTT,CAWSPGTGMNTEAFF
TRBJ1-5,-,TRBV2,-,TGTGCCAGCAGTGAAACGAGAGACTATAGCAATCAGCCCCAGCATTTT,CASSETRDYSNQPQHF
TRBJ2-7,-,TRBV2,TRBD2,TGTGCCAGCAGACCCGGGACTAGCGGCCTCTACGAGCAGTACTTC,CASRPGTSGLYEQYF
TRBJ2-1,-,TRBV5-4,TRBD2,TGTGCCAGCAGCGGATTAGCGGGAGAATACAATGAGCAGTTCTTC,CASSGLAGEYNEQFF
TRBJ1-5,-,TRBV6-1,-,TGTGCCAGCATTCTGACGTCAGGGGTCGATCAGCCCCAGCATTTT,CASILTSGVDQPQHF
TRBJ1-2,-,TRBV7-2,TRBD1,TGTGCCAGCAGTCGCCGCTGGGGACAGGGAGGTGGAGGCTACACCTTC,CASSRRWGQGGGGYTF
TRBJ1-2,-,TRBV6-5,TRBD1,TGTGCCAGCAGTCGCACCCGGGACAGGGGAGACGGCTACACCTTC,CASSRTRDRGDGYTF
TRBJ2-7,-,TRBV30,TRBD2,TGTGCCTGGAGCCGAGCGGGGGGGCCCTCCTACGAGCAGTACTTC,CAWSRAGGPSYEQYF
TRBJ1-2,-,TRBV7-9,TRBD1,TGTGCCAGCAGCCCTAGACAGGGGAGAGGTGATGGCTACACCTTC,CASSPRQGRGDGYTF
TRBJ2-1,-,TRBV30,TRBD1,TGTGCCAGAGGACAGGGGGCGAATGAGCAGTTCTTC,CARGQGANEQFF
TRBJ1-2,-,TRBV7-9,-,TGTGCCAGCAGCACCCGGGACACATATGGCTACACCTTC,CASSTRDTYGYTF
TRBJ2-1,-,TRBV11-2,-,TGTGCCAGCAGTTACCACAGGAATGAGCAGTTCTTC,CASSYHRNEQFF
TRBJ1-2,-,TRBV7-6,-,TGTGCCAGCAGCTTTCCCGGGGGCTATGGCTACACCTTC,CASSFPGGYGYTF
TRBJ1-1,-,TRBV28,TRBD1,TGTGCCACTAAGGGGGCTCAGAGTTACACTGAAGCTTTCTTT,CATKGAQSYTEAFF
TRBJ1-1,-,TRBV15,-,TGTGCCACCAGCAAAGGAGGGGCCCCTATGAACACTGAAGCTTTCTTT,CATSKGGAPMNTEAFF
TRBJ2-7,-,TRBV7-9,TRBD2,TGTGCCAGCAGCTTAGTTACGGGACTAGCGGCCTACGAGCAGTACTTC,CASSLVTGLAAYEQYF
TRBJ1-2,-,TRBV9,TRBD1,TGTGCCAGCAGCGGGGACAGTCGGGGCTACACCTTC,CASSGDSRGYTF